The 26 T cell receptor beta chains in this list originate from one sample, sequenced in a study of blood T cell repertoires in COVID-19. The table came from immunoSEQ multiplex PCR; TCRdb's copy has only in-frame clones and leaves some out. The sample records hundreds of thousands of clones, about 89% being singletons. Sequencing used peripheral blood. The receptors shown here come from a woman aged 60 to 75 with COVID-19, enrolled during active disease.

V usage is TRBV30 and J usage is TRBJ2-5; 8 bases are a match to TRBD2. CDR1 and CDR2 (germline): GTSNPN, SVGIG (reference sequence). Trimming removed 0 bases from V and 7 bases from J; junction bases left unmatched: 10. The CDR3 runs to 15 residues. The CDR3: CAWSVRGGTPGTQYF. The DNA of the CDR3 is TGTGCCTGGAGTGTACGGGGGGGGACCCCGGGGACCCAGTACTTC. The whole variable domain, filled in from reference TRBV30 and TRBJ2-5, reads SQTIHQWPATLVQPVGSPLSLECTVEGTSNPNLYWYRQAAGRGLQLLFYSVGIGQISSEVPQNLSASRPQDRQFILSSKKLLLSDSGFYLCAWSVRGGTPGTQYFGPGTRLLVL.

The chain carries TRBV3-1 (or the pseudogene TRBV3-2) and TRBJ2-1, with 8 nucleotides matching TRBD2. The CDR3 has 15 residues. V shed 6 bases and J 0 bases; nucleotides not matched to a gene: 4. Germline loops: CDR1 LGHDT, CDR2 YNNKEL (reference sequence). The CDR3 nucleotides read TGTGCCAGCAGTTTAGCGGGGAACTCCTACAATGAGCAGTTCTTC. It is translated as CASSLAGNSYNEQFF.

This chain links TRBV5-6 with TRBJ1-2, with D perhaps matching TRBD1 (5 bases). CDR1 and CDR2 from the germline V gene are SGHDT and YYEEEE. The V end was cut by 2 bases, the J end by 8 bases, with 16 bases between. The CDR3 is 14 amino acids. The CDR3, as DNA: TGTGCCAGCAGCTTACGGGACTCGCTTTTAGGCTACACCTTC. It codes for CASSLRDSLLGYTF. Supplemented by reference TRBV5-6 and TRBJ1-2, the full variable domain reads DAGVTQSPTHLIKTRGQQVTLRCSPKSGHDTVSWYQQALGQGPQFIFQYYEEEERQRGNFPDRFSGHQFPNYSSELNVNALLLGDSALYLCASSLRDSLLGYTFGSGTRLTVV.

This clone came up once. V is TRBV7-3 and J is TRBJ2-7; TRBD2 is a possible D gene (5 bases). Germline values: CDR1 SGHTA, CDR2 FQGTGA. V was cut by 2 bases and J by 7 bases, with 9 bases left in between. The CDR3 has 12 amino acids. CDR3 region: CASSLDGKEQYF. In DNA, the CDR3 is TGTGCCAGCAGCTTAGACGGGAAGGAGCAGTACTTC. The whole variable domain, remainder taken from reference TRBV7-3 and TRBJ2-7, is GAGVSQTPSNKVTEKGKYVELRCDPISGHTALYWYRQSLGQGPEFLIYFQGTGAADDSGLPNDRFFAVRPEGSVSTLKIQRTERGDSAVYLCASSLDGKEQYFGPGTRLTVT.

The chain joins TRBV7-9 to TRBJ2-2; the match to TRBD2 covers 8 bases. The trim removed 5 bases at V and 2 bases at J, leaving 7 bases unmatched. The CDR3 contains 16 residues. CDR1 SEHNR and CDR2 FQNEAQ come from the germline V gene (reference sequence). The CDR3 loop reads CASSQQRGSNTGELFF. The CDR3 DNA sequence: TGTGCCAGCAGCCAACAGCGGGGGAGTAACACCGGGGAGCTGTTTTTT.

This sequence joins TRBV5-1 and TRBJ1-4; TRBD1 agrees at 7 bases. The CDR3 is 15 residues long. Germline CDR1 SGHRS, CDR2 YFSETQ. V lost 0 bases and J lost 7; bases outside the gene matches: 6. Here the CDR3 DNA reads TGCGCCAGCAGCTTGGAAGGGGGCCGGGGTGAAAAACTGTTTTTT. This encodes CASSLEGGRGEKLFF.

This chain uses TRBV28 with TRBJ1-1; weak D call: TRBD1 (6 bases). Between the trimmed V and J ends, which lost 6 bases and 5 bases, there was a span of 13 bases. The CDR3 has 13 amino acids. Per germline, CDR1 MDHEN and CDR2 SYDVKM. CDR3 in amino acids: CASRSQGRTEAFF. The CDR3 DNA is TGTGCCAGCAGGTCACAGGGTCGTACTGAAGCTTTCTTT. The variable domain in full, with the rest retrieved from reference TRBV28 and TRBJ1-1, is DVKVTQSSRYLVKRTGEKVFLECVQDMDHENMFWYRQDPGLGLRLIYFSYDVKMKEKGDIPEGYSVSREKKERFSLILESASTNQTSMYLCASRSQGRTEAFFGQGTRLTVV.

This clone was seen a handful of times. The rearrangement uses TRBV29-1 and TRBJ1-1; D is ambiguous. This CDR3 comprises 12 residues. V shed 4 bases and J shed 3 bases, with 9 bases lying between them. Germline CDR1 and CDR2: SQVTM and ANQGSEA. CDR3: CSVVGPDTEAFF. The DNA of the CDR3 is TGCAGCGTTGTTGGTCCGGACACTGAAGCTTTCTTT.

The chain carries TRBV7-9 and TRBJ2-1; 8 positions match TRBD1. Germline assignment: CDR1 SEHNR and CDR2 FQNEAQ (reference sequence). The CDR3 sequence is 13 residues long. With 1 base clipped from V and 15 bases from J, the junction kept 8 bases outside the gene matches. In DNA, the CDR3 is TGTGCCAGCAGCTTAGATGTGACAGGGGTGCGGTTCTTC. Translation gives CASSLDVTGVRFF.

The chain employs TRBV28 and TRBJ1-4; D is possibly TRBD1 (5 bases). Germline V gene lookup returns CDR1 MDHEN and CDR2 SYDVKM. This CDR3 spans 12 amino acids. V lost 2 bases to trimming and J lost 14 bases, with 12 bases between them. The CDR3: CASSLSQGWLFF. The CDR3, as DNA: TGTGCCAGCAGTTTAAGCCAGGGATGGCTGTTTTTT. Using reference TRBV28 and TRBJ1-4 for the parts outside the CDR3, the full variable domain is DVKVTQSSRYLVKRTGEKVFLECVQDMDHENMFWYRQDPGLGLRLIYFSYDVKMKEKGDIPEGYSVSREKKERFSLILESASTNQTSMYLCASSLSQGWLFFGSGTQLSVL.

V usage is TRBV9 and J usage is TRBJ1-2; D gene uncertain. Between the trimmed V and J ends, which lost 5 bases and 0 bases, there was a span of 8 bases. There are 13 residues in the CDR3. Germline values: CDR1 SGDLS, CDR2 YYNGEE. The chain's CDR3 is CASRSGTNYGYTF. The CDR3 DNA sequence: TGTGCCAGCAGGTCCGGGACTAACTATGGCTACACCTTC.

The J gene is TRBJ1-4, the V gene TRBV7-6; D not resolved. V shed 1 base and J shed 0 bases, with 6 bases lying between them. Germline CDR1 SGHVS, CDR2 FNYEAQ. CDR3 length: 15 amino acids. The CDR3 DNA sequence: TGTGCCAGCAGCTTAGGTCGGGCAACTAATGAAAAACTGTTTTTT. Its protein is CASSLGRATNEKLFF. The whole variable domain, filled in from reference TRBV7-6 and TRBJ1-4, reads GAGVSQSPRYKVTKRGQDVALRCDPISGHVSLYWYRQALGQGPEFLTYFNYEAQQDKSGLPNDRFSAERPEGSISTLTIQRTEQRDSAMYRCASSLGRATNEKLFFGSGTQLSVL.

This clone has only one observation. The J gene is TRBJ1-3, the V gene TRBV28; D remains unclear. CDR1 is MDHEN and CDR2 is SYDVKM in the germline V gene. The CDR3 is 15 amino acids. V was trimmed by 5 bases and J by 0 bases, leaving 11 bases between them. CDR3 amino acids: CASSPVQHSGNTIYF. The CDR3 DNA follows: TGTGCCAGCAGTCCCGTGCAACACTCTGGAAACACCATATATTTT.

V usage is TRBV7-9 and J usage is TRBJ2-1; 9 bases align to TRBD1. This CDR3 comprises 18 residues. Unmatched junction bases numbered 13, after V lost 1 base and J lost 6 bases. Germline CDR1 SEHNR, CDR2 FQNEAQ (reference sequence). CDR3 DNA sequence: TGTGCCAGCAGCTTAGTTGGGATAGGGACAGGGAGGACCAATGAGCAGTTCTTC. It is translated as CASSLVGIGTGRTNEQFF.

This clone has only a few counts. The chain joins TRBV7-2 to TRBJ2-1; 9 bases are shared with TRBD1. The CDR3 is 16 residues long. CDR1 is SGHTA and CDR2 is FQGNSA in the germline V gene. The V and J ends lost 4 bases and 4 bases, in that order; junction bases with no gene match: 8. The CDR3 spells CASSYFGQGTYNEQFF. CDR3 in DNA: TGTGCCAGCAGCTACTTTGGACAGGGGACGTACAATGAGCAGTTCTTC.

The CDR3 DNA sequence: TGCGCCAGCAGCCAAGGGGGAAGCGGGGCTCAAGAGACCCAGTACTTC. It codes for CASSQGGSGAQETQYF. V usage is TRBV4-1 and J usage is TRBJ2-5; TRBD2 matches 7 bases. The V segment lost 1 base and the J segment 2 bases; nucleotides outside the gene matches: 7. This CDR3 has 16 residues. Germline V CDR1 and CDR2: MGHRA, YSYEKL.

J is TRBJ2-7 and V is TRBV18, with TRBD2 matching 10 bases. Germline loops: CDR1 KGHSH, CDR2 LQKENI. After removal of 6 bases from V and 5 bases from J, the junction contained 10 bases not matched to a gene. The CDR3 has 15 amino acids. The chain's CDR3 is CASSQSGGDRDEQYF. CDR3 sequence (DNA): TGTGCCAGCTCGCAGAGCGGGGGGGATAGGGACGAGCAGTACTTC. Combining the CDR3 with reference TRBV18 and TRBJ2-7 gives the whole variable domain NAGVMQNPRHLVRRRGQEARLRCSPMKGHSHVYWYRQLPEEGLKFMVYLQKENIIDESGMPKERFSAEFPKEGPSILRIQQVVRGDSAAYFCASSQSGGDRDEQYFGPGTRLTVT.

The CDR3 reads CASSFRGADTQYF. The CDR3 DNA follows: TGTGCCAGCAGTTTTCGGGGGGCAGATACGCAGTATTTT. V and J are TRBV12-3 or TRBV12-4 and TRBJ2-3; 7 bases are shared with TRBD2. The CDR3 loop spans 13 amino acids. V shed 3 bases and J 4 bases; nucleotides not matched to a gene: 1.

The V and J genes are TRBV19 and TRBJ2-2, with D possibly being TRBD1 (6 bases). Per germline, CDR1 LNHDA and CDR2 SQIVND (reference sequence). V was cut by 7 bases and J by 2 bases, with 17 bases left in between. This CDR3 contains 16 residues. The DNA of the CDR3 is TGTGCCAGTACCCCGACCCGGGACACAAACACCGGGGAGCTGTTTTTT. This sequence encodes CASTPTRDTNTGELFF.

This chain joins TRBV19 and TRBJ2-7, with D tentatively TRBD1 (6 bases). V was clipped by 7 bases and J by 0 bases, with 10 bases between them. The V gene's germline CDR1 is LNHDA and CDR2 SQIVND (reference sequence). The CDR3 is 13 residues long. The CDR3 reads CASIGQSSYEQYF. The CDR3 region has the DNA TGTGCCAGTATCGGACAGTCCTCCTACGAGCAGTACTTC.

The V call is TRBV27, the J call TRBJ2-7; possibly TRBD1 for D (6 bases). The CDR3 has 15 amino acids. Trimming cost V 8 bases and J 3 bases, with 20 bases left between them. The germline V gene has CDR1 MNHEY and CDR2 SMNVEV (reference sequence). CDR3 in DNA: TGTGCCAGCCGGGTCCCCGGGACAATGAGCTACGAGCAGTACTTC. Amino acids: CASRVPGTMSYEQYF.

The V and J genes are TRBV19 and TRBJ2-5, with TRBD1 as a possible D gene (6 bases). With 3 bases removed from V and 4 bases from J, the gap between germline ends came to 18 bases. Looked up from germline, CDR1 is LNHDA and CDR2 is SQIVND (reference sequence). This CDR3 region has 16 residues. Here the CDR3 DNA reads TGTGCCAGTAGTATTAACAGGGTAGAGGTGCGAGAGACCCAGTACTTC. This encodes CASSINRVEVRETQYF.

Remarks on this clone: Within the sample, other DNA sequences also encode this same CDR3. The rearrangement uses TRBV6-5 and TRBJ2-3, with 7 nucleotides matching TRBD1. V shed 0 bases and J 3 bases; nucleotides not matched to a gene: 3. CDR3 size: 15 residues. Germline V CDR1 and CDR2: MNHEY, SVGAGI. CDR3 protein: CASSYSGGITDTQYF. DNA of the CDR3: TGTGCCAGCAGTTACTCAGGGGGCATTACAGATACGCAGTATTTT.

The chain combines TRBV10-1 with TRBJ1-2; the D gene is possibly TRBD1 (6 bases). Germline V lookup: CDR1 WNHNN, CDR2 SYGVQD (reference sequence). The length of the CDR3 is 13 residues. Trimming removed 5 bases at V and 4 bases at J, with 11 bases between. The CDR3 sequence: CASSQGFSYGYTF. The CDR3 nucleotides read TGCGCCAGCAGTCAGGGGTTCAGCTATGGCTACACCTTC.

This chain uses TRBV4-1 with TRBJ1-2; tentative D call: TRBD1 (5 bases). CDR1 and CDR2 (germline): MGHRA, YSYEKL. Trimming stripped 5 bases from V and 7 bases from J, with 17 bases between. The CDR3 has 14 residues. CDR3 DNA: TGCGCCAGCAGCTCCCAGGGCCGGTCGGGTGGCTACACCTTC. The encoded protein is CASSSQGRSGGYTF.

The J gene is TRBJ2-5, the V gene TRBV6-5; TRBD1 aligns across 8 bases. V was pared by 4 bases and J by 5 bases, with 3 bases of the junction left unmatched. Germline-derived CDR1 and CDR2 are MNHEY and SVGAGI. This CDR3 has 13 amino acids. CDR3 protein: CASSWTGSETQYF. The CDR3, as DNA: TGTGCCAGCAGTTGGACAGGGTCCGAGACCCAGTACTTC.